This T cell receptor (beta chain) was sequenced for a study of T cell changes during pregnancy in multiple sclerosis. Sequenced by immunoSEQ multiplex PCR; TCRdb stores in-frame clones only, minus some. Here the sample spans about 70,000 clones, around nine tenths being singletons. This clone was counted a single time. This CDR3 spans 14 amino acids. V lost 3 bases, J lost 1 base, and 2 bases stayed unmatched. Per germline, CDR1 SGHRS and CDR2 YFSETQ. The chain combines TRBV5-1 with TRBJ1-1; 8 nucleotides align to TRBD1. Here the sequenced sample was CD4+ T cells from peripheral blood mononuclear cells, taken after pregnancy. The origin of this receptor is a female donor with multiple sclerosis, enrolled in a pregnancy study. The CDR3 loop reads CASSWGTGNTEAFF. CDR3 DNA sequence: TGCGCCAGCAGCTGGGGGACAGGGAACACTGAAGCTTTCTTT.